This T cell receptor beta chain comes out of a study of cytomegalovirus exposure and HLA in healthy donors. Study-wide findings and caveats: Highly shared variants forming one cluster were likely a sequencing artifact. Prior analysis indicated that the majority of TCR beta V segments exhibited productivity approximately 87% or approximately 30% of the time.

Vbeta (60) and Jbeta (13) primers were used in the PCR. Methods used by the authors: Around 83 million unique TCR beta chains, 9.5 million to 14 million shared, were counted in a later analysis. TCRdb's table, derived via immunoSEQ multiplex PCR, lists solely in-frame clones and lacks some. D and trimming were read from the DNA, whereas the V and J calls and clone size are those reported in that table. The sample carries 150,000 to 200,000 clones, around 82% recorded once. A note on this clone: Its specificity is unknown.

This CDR3 region has 17 residues. Germline V CDR1 and CDR2: SGHVS, FQNEAQ. The ends lost 1 base at V and 4 bases at J; junction bases unmatched: 7. Sequencing was done on a sample of PBMCs. This chain joins TRBV7-8 and TRBJ2-2; the match to TRBD1 covers 9 bases. This clonotype was sampled from a man aged 25 to 40 in good health and CMV-seronegative. CDR3: CASSLVSGTGLTGELFF. The CDR3 region has the DNA TGTGCCAGCAGCTTAGTATCAGGGACAGGGCTCACCGGGGAGCTGTTTTTT.